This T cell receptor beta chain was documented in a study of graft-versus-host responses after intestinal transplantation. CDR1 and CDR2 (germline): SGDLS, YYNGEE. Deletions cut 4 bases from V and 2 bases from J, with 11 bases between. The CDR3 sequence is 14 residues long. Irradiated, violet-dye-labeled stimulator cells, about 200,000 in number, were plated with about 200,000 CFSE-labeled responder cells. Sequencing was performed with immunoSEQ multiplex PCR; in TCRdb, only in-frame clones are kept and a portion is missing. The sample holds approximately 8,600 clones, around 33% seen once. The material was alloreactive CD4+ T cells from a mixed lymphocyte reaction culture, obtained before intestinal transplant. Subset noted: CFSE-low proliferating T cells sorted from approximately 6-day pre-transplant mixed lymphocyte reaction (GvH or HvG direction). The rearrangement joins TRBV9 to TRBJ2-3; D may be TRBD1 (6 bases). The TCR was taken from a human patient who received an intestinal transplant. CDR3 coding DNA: TGTGCCAGCAGCACAGGACAGCCCACAGATACGCAGTATTTT. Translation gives CASSTGQPTDTQYF.